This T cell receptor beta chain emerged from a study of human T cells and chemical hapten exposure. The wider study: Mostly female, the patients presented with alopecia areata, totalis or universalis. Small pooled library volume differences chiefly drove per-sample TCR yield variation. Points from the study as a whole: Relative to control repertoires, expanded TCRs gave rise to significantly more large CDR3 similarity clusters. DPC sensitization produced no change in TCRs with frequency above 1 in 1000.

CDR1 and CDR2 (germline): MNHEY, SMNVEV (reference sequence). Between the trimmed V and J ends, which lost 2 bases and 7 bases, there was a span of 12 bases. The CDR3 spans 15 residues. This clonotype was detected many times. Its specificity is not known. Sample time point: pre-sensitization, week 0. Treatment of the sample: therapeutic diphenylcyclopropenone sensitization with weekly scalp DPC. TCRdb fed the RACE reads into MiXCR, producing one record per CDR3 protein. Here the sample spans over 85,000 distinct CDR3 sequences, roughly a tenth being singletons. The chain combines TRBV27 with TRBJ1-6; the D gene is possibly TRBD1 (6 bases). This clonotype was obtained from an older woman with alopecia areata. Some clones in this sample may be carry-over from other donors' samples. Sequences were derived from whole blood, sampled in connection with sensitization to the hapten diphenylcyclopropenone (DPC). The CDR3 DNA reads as TGTGCCAGCAGTTTAACAGGGAAAACCAATTCACCCCTCCACTTT. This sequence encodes CASSLTGKTNSPLHF.